What follows are 13 T cell receptor beta chains derived from one specimen sequenced in a study of blood T cells in healthy people across ages. It was with a sample-barcoded 5' primer and a J-beta primer mix that a second PCR of roughly 7 to 12 cycles was run. Via MiXCR, TCRdb re-called the 5' RACE reads, giving one row per CDR3 protein. The sample includes about 2 million distinct CDR3 sequences, around half of them seen just once. Sequenced: blood. The receptor set was obtained from a woman aged 40 to 50 in good health.

V gene TRBV13 combines with J gene TRBJ2-7; no firm D call. The CDR3 is 8 amino acids. Germline V gene sequence: CDR1 PRHDT, CDR2 FYEKMQ (reference sequence). V lost 5 bases, J lost 11 bases, and 4 bases lay in between. CDR3 nucleotide sequence: TGTGCCAGCAGCCGGGAGTACTTC. Protein: CASSREYF.

This clonotype came up once. A junction end diverges from the germline sequence, so it may reflect a read error. The chain recombines TRBV3-1 with TRBJ2-2, with a possible D match to TRBD2 (7 bases). Per germline, CDR1 LGHDT and CDR2 YNNKEL (reference sequence). The CDR3 totals 16 residues. CDR3 nucleotides: TGTGCCAGTAGCCATAAAACCCGGGGGGCCTTCGGGGAGCTGTTTTTT. Amino acids: CASSHKTRGAFGELFF.

V is TRBV4-1 and J is TRBJ2-1; D is uncertain. The CDR3 extends over 13 amino acids. CDR1 and CDR2 (germline): MGHRA, YSYEKL. The V gene lost 5 bases and the J gene lost 4 bases, with 9 bases spanning the gap. In DNA form, the CDR3 reads TGCGCCAGCAGCGGGGTCCGATACAATGAGCAGTTCTTC. As protein: CASSGVRYNEQFF.

The chain links TRBV7-9 to TRBJ2-5; D might be TRBD1 or TRBD2, each matching 7 bases. The CDR3 runs 16 residues. Germline V lookup: CDR1 SEHNR, CDR2 FQNEAQ (reference sequence). V lost 3 bases and J lost 1, with 15 bases in between. The CDR3 nucleotides are TGTGCCAGCAGCTTTGCACAGGGGAGGGCCCAAGAGACCCAGTACTTC. The encoded protein is CASSFAQGRAQETQYF.

This clonotype was detected a few times. The rearrangement joins TRBV13 to TRBJ2-1; D gene ambiguous. The V end lost 3 bases, the J end lost 9 bases, and 15 bases lay between the germline ends. The length of the CDR3 is 14 residues. Germline-derived CDR1 and CDR2 are PRHDT and FYEKMQ (reference sequence). The CDR3: CASSFGRKFAEQFF. The CDR3 region has the DNA TGTGCCAGCAGCTTTGGGCGCAAGTTCGCTGAGCAGTTCTTC.

The V gene is TRBV5-1, the J gene TRBJ2-7, with 13 positions matching TRBD2. Per the germline V gene, CDR1 is SGHRS and CDR2 is YFSETQ. CDR3 length: 19 residues. The trim removed 1 base at V and 5 bases at J, leaving 15 bases unmatched. This CDR3 is CASSLYRLAGGSSKNEQYF. In nucleotides, the CDR3 is TGCGCCAGCAGCTTGTACAGACTAGCGGGGGGTAGTTCGAAAAACGAGCAGTACTTC.

Comment on this clonotype: An end of the junction does not agree with germline; a read error may underlie this. V and J are TRBV5-1 and TRBJ2-1; possibly TRBD2 for D (6 bases). CDR1 is SGHRS, CDR2 YFSETQ, per germline. The CDR3 covers 14 residues. The CDR3 coding sequence is TGTGCCAGCAGCTTAAACGGCGGGGTTAATGAGCAGTTCTTC. Its protein product is CASSLNGGVNEQFF.

In this sample, this clonotype turned up many times. The V and J genes are TRBV7-9 and TRBJ2-7, with a tentative D call TRBD2 (6 bases). V was shortened by 5 bases and J by 2 bases, with 7 bases between the two germline ends. CDR1 SEHNR and CDR2 FQNEAQ come from the germline V gene (reference sequence). The CDR3 has 12 residues. The CDR3 region has the DNA TGTGCCAGCAGCGCGGGGACCTACGAGCAGTACTTC. Its translation: CASSAGTYEQYF.

V gene TRBV6-6 combines with J gene TRBJ2-7; possible D gene TRBD1, 5 bases. The J call may be faulty, since TRBJ2-5 better matches the DNA end. The CDR3 length is 14 residues. The germline gives CDR1 MNHNY, CDR2 SVGAGI (reference sequence). CDR3 loop: CASSYAQGAETQYF. CDR3 sequence (DNA): TGTGCCAGCAGTTACGCGCAGGGCGCAGAGACCCAGTACTTC.

This rearrangement joins TRBV27 to TRBJ1-2; D is ambiguous. V gave up 6 bases and J gave up 5 bases, with 13 bases separating them. Germline assignment: CDR1 MNHEY and CDR2 SMNVEV (reference sequence). This CDR3 contains 13 residues. In DNA form, the CDR3 reads TGTGCCAGCAGCAGTTCGGCTCAATATGGCTACACCTTC. This translates into CASSSSAQYGYTF.

This chain links TRBV27 with TRBJ1-2; D gene uncertain. Deletions cut 10 bases from V and 6 bases from J, with 12 bases between. Germline V CDR1 and CDR2: MNHEY, SMNVEV (reference sequence). CDR3 length: 11 residues. The CDR3 region is CATWQIHGYTF. CDR3 coding DNA: TGTGCCACATGGCAGATCCATGGCTACACCTTC.

The table lists this clonotype with a few counts. Its ends do not fully match the called genes, so a read error is possible. The V and J genes are TRBV5-1 and TRBJ1-2, with D maybe TRBD1 (6 bases). The germline V gene has CDR1 SGHRS and CDR2 YFSETQ. There are 19 residues in the CDR3. CDR3 nucleotides: TGTGCCAGCAGCTCCAGTTTGGGAACAGGGAACCCAAACCGCTATGGCTACACCTTC. Protein sequence: CASSSSLGTGNPNRYGYTF.

This sequence joins TRBV19 and TRBJ2-5; 10 nucleotides align to TRBD1. The CDR3 is made up of 15 amino acids. After removal of 3 bases from V and 4 bases from J, the junction contained 5 bases not matched to a gene. The germline CDR1 and CDR2 sequences are LNHDA and SQIVND (reference sequence). Here the CDR3 reads CASSIAGTGVETQYF. DNA of the CDR3: TGTGCCAGTAGTATCGCCGGGACAGGGGTAGAGACCCAGTACTTC.